The source of this T cell receptor (beta chain) is a study of blood T cell repertoires in COVID-19. Background on the study: The United States, Italy and Spain supplied acute and convalescent COVID-19 samples.

CDR1 is MDHEN and CDR2 is SYDVKM in the germline V gene. The CDR3 is 15 amino acids. The V gene lost 2 bases and the J gene lost 0 bases, with 10 bases spanning the gap. Authors' analysis steps: From reference gene primer amplification, estimates of nucleated cell counts were derived. The repertoire was sequenced with immunoSEQ multiplex PCR; TCRdb's copy has only in-frame clones and lacks some. The V and J calls and clone size are taken from that table; D and trimming were inferred from the DNA. The sample includes about 480,000 clones, 85% to 90% of them seen just once. The receptor was derived from a woman in her fifties or sixties with COVID-19, enrolled during active disease. Sequencing was done on a sample of peripheral blood. The chain couples TRBV28 to TRBJ1-2; D unclear. Here the CDR3 DNA reads TGTGCCAGCAGTTTAGGAGGACTAGCTAACTATGGCTACACCTTC. Protein: CASSLGGLANYGYTF.